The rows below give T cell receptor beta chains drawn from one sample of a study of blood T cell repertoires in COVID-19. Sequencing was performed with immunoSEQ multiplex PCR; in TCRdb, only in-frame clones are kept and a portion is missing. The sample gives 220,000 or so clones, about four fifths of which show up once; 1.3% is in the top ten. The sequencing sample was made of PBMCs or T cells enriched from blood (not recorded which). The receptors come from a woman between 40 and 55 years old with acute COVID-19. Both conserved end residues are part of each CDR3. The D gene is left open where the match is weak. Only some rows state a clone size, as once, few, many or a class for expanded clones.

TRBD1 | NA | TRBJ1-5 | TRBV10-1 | TGCGCCAGCACCGACCGGACAGGCCGGACTAGCAATCAGCCCCAGCATTTT | CASTDRTGRTSNQPQHF
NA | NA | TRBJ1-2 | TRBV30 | TGTGCCTGGGACAAGTTGAACTATGGCTACACCTTC | CAWDKLNYGYTF
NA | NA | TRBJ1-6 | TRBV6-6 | TGTGCCAGCAGTTCGAGGCATGATTCACCCCTCCACTTT | CASSSRHDSPLHF
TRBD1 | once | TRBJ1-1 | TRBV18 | TGTGCCAGCTCACCCAGACAGGGGGGTCGGGAAGCTTTCTTT | CASSPRQGGREAFF
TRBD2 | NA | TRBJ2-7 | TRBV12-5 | TGTGCTAGTGGTTTACTAGCGGGAGAAACCTACGAGCAGTACTTC | CASGLLAGETYEQYF
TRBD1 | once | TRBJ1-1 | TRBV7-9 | TGTGCCAGCAGCCACAACGACAGGGGGCGGGCTGAAGCTTTCTTT | CASSHNDRGRAEAFF
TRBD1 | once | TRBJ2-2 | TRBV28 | TGTGCCAGCAGACCCACAGGGGGCACCGGGGAGCTGTTTTTT | CASRPTGGTGELFF
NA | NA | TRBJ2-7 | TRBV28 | TGTGCCAGCAGTTTACTGACAATAAACGAGCAGTACTTC | CASSLLTINEQYF
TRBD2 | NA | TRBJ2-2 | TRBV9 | TGTGCCAGCAGCGTCCAGGGACTAGCGGGGGCCGGGGAGCTGTTTTTT | CASSVQGLAGAGELFF
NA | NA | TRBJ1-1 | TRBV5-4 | TGTGCCAGCAGCCTGTGGGAGACGGGGGGTCGGGCTTTCTTT | CASSLWETGGRAFF
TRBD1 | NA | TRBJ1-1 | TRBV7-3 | TGTGCCAGCTCACGGGACAGGGGGACTGAAGCTTTCTTT | CASSRDRGTEAFF